Listed below are T cell receptor beta chains from one sample, sequenced in a study of blood T cells in healthy people across ages. Via MiXCR, TCRdb re-called the 5' RACE reads, giving one row per CDR3 protein. This table has approximately 490,000 distinct CDR3 sequences, around 24% appearing once. These data were also reused for a study on T cells of mothers and their children.

Material for sequencing was blood. The source is a boy aged 5-17 years in good health. CDR3s include the opening cysteine and the closing phenylalanine or tryptophan. D genes are given only for firm matches. Only part of the rows carry a size: once, few, many, or a class if the clone is expanded.

j_call: TRBJ2-2
clone_size: -
v_call: TRBV6-6
d_call: -
cdr3_nt: TGTGCCAGCAGGCCCCAGGGCGGGGAGCTGTTTTTT
cdr3_aa: CASRPQGGELFF

j_call: TRBJ2-7
clone_size: -
v_call: TRBV7-2
d_call: -
cdr3_nt: TGTGCCAGCAGCCGAACGTGGAAGAACGAGCAGTACTTC
cdr3_aa: CASSRTWKNEQYF

j_call: TRBJ2-7
clone_size: -
v_call: TRBV7-2
d_call: TRBD1
cdr3_nt: TGTGCCAGCAGCTTAAGGACAGGGGGCTGGCGAGGAAAATCCTACGAGCAGTACTTC
cdr3_aa: CASSLRTGGWRGKSYEQYF

j_call: TRBJ1-2
clone_size: -
v_call: TRBV25-1
d_call: -
cdr3_nt: TGTGCCAGCAGGGAACCGGGATATGGCTACACCTTC
cdr3_aa: CASREPGYGYTF

j_call: TRBJ2-4
clone_size: -
v_call: TRBV7-9
d_call: -
cdr3_nt: TGTGCCAGCAGCTTAGCATCGGGGTCGGACATTCAGTACTTC
cdr3_aa: CASSLASGSDIQYF

j_call: TRBJ2-1
clone_size: -
v_call: TRBV20-1
d_call: TRBD2
cdr3_nt: TGCAGTGCTAGCGGTCTAGCGGGGCGAAATGAGCAGTTCTTC
cdr3_aa: CSASGLAGRNEQFF

j_call: TRBJ2-1
clone_size: -
v_call: TRBV6-2/TRBV6-3
d_call: -
cdr3_nt: TGTGCCAGCAGCCCTCTGACAGGCGGCTCCTACAATGAGCAGTTCTTC
cdr3_aa: CASSPLTGGSYNEQFF

j_call: TRBJ2-7
clone_size: -
v_call: TRBV27
d_call: -
cdr3_nt: TGTGCCAGCAGTACCTCGCTAGGGGTCTCCTACGAGCAGTACTTC
cdr3_aa: CASSTSLGVSYEQYF

j_call: TRBJ2-2
clone_size: few
v_call: TRBV28
d_call: TRBD2
cdr3_nt: TGTGCCAGCAGTTTATATGCTAGCGGGAGGGCGGACACCGGGGAGCTGTTTTTT
cdr3_aa: CASSLYASGRADTGELFF

j_call: TRBJ2-1
clone_size: few
v_call: TRBV7-9
d_call: TRBD2
cdr3_nt: TGTGCCAGCAGCCCCCTTAGCGGGGGGGCCTACAATGAGCAGTTCTTC
cdr3_aa: CASSPLSGGAYNEQFF

j_call: TRBJ1-6
clone_size: few
v_call: TRBV13
d_call: -
cdr3_nt: TGTGCCAGCAGCCTAGCCGGACGGATTAATTCACCCCTCCACTTT
cdr3_aa: CASSLAGRINSPLHF

j_call: TRBJ2-1
clone_size: -
v_call: TRBV6-1
d_call: -
cdr3_nt: TGTGCCAGCAGTGTTTCGGGGGGCCACAATGAGCAGTTCTTC
cdr3_aa: CASSVSGGHNEQFF

j_call: TRBJ1-1
clone_size: few
v_call: TRBV4-1
d_call: -
cdr3_nt: TGCGCCAGCTCCCGCGTGAGGGAAGGCGCTGAAGCTTTCTTT
cdr3_aa: CASSRVREGAEAFF

j_call: TRBJ2-7
clone_size: few
v_call: TRBV3-1
d_call: TRBD2
cdr3_nt: TGTGCCAGCAGACAAGGACTAGCGGGAACCTACGAGCAGTACTTC
cdr3_aa: CASRQGLAGTYEQYF

j_call: TRBJ1-4
clone_size: -
v_call: TRBV20-1
d_call: -
cdr3_nt: TGCAGCGCCTCACAGGGAAATGAAAAACCGTTTTTT
cdr3_aa: CSASQGNEKPFF

j_call: TRBJ2-6
clone_size: -
v_call: TRBV28
d_call: -
cdr3_nt: TGTGCCAGCGGATTTACGGCCAACGTCCTGACTTTC
cdr3_aa: CASGFTANVLTF

j_call: TRBJ2-7
clone_size: -
v_call: TRBV4-1
d_call: -
cdr3_nt: TGCGCCAGCAGCCAAGATACCGGGGGATTACCCTACGAGCAGTACTTC
cdr3_aa: CASSQDTGGLPYEQYF

j_call: TRBJ2-1
clone_size: few
v_call: TRBV20-1
d_call: TRBD2
cdr3_nt: TGCAGTGCTAGGGTCCTAGCGGCGGATGAGCAGTTCTTC
cdr3_aa: CSARVLAADEQFF

j_call: TRBJ1-2
clone_size: once
v_call: TRBV6-2/TRBV6-3
d_call: -
cdr3_nt: TGTGCCAGCAGAGGGGACGGGAACTATGGCTACACCTTC
cdr3_aa: CASRGDGNYGYTF

j_call: TRBJ2-3
clone_size: -
v_call: TRBV7-2
d_call: -
cdr3_nt: TGCGTCGGGGGTGGGGGGCTCCCGACAGATACGCAGTATTTT
cdr3_aa: CVGGGGLPTDTQYF

j_call: TRBJ1-3
clone_size: few
v_call: TRBV7-9
d_call: TRBD1
cdr3_nt: TGTGCCAGCAGCTTAGTTCTCCAGGGGGCGGGATCTGGAAACACCATATATTTT
cdr3_aa: CASSLVLQGAGSGNTIYF

j_call: TRBJ2-1
clone_size: -
v_call: TRBV28
d_call: -
cdr3_nt: TGTGCCAGCAGTTTATGTCCCCCGGAGAAGACTTACAATGAGCAGTTCTTC
cdr3_aa: CASSLCPPEKTYNEQFF

j_call: TRBJ2-1
clone_size: -
v_call: TRBV4-1
d_call: -
cdr3_nt: TGCGCCAGCAGCCAAGAAGAGGGGGGGGGCTACAATGAGCAGTTCTTC
cdr3_aa: CASSQEEGGGYNEQFF

j_call: TRBJ1-4
clone_size: -
v_call: TRBV6-1
d_call: TRBD1
cdr3_nt: TGTGCCAGCAGTGAACGGACAGGGAATAATGAAAAACTGTTTTTT
cdr3_aa: CASSERTGNNEKLFF

j_call: TRBJ2-7
clone_size: many
v_call: TRBV2
d_call: TRBD2
cdr3_nt: TGTGCCAGCAGTGAATGGCGACTAGCGGGGGACGAGCAGTACTTC
cdr3_aa: CASSEWRLAGDEQYF

j_call: TRBJ1-3
clone_size: -
v_call: TRBV7-8
d_call: -
cdr3_nt: TGTGCCAGCAGCTTGGACAGTACCGGAAACACCATATATTTT
cdr3_aa: CASSLDSTGNTIYF

j_call: TRBJ1-2
clone_size: -
v_call: TRBV3-1
d_call: TRBD1
cdr3_nt: TGTGCCAGCAGCATGGGACAGGGGGCTGGCTACACCTTC
cdr3_aa: CASSMGQGAGYTF

j_call: TRBJ2-3
clone_size: -
v_call: TRBV7-2
d_call: -
cdr3_nt: TGTGCCAGCAGCAAATACCAAGATACGCAGTATTTT
cdr3_aa: CASSKYQDTQYF

j_call: TRBJ2-3
clone_size: few
v_call: TRBV7-2
d_call: TRBD2
cdr3_nt: TGTGCCAGCAGCTTAGAGGTGGGCGGGAGAGGCACAGATACGCAGTATTTT
cdr3_aa: CASSLEVGGRGTDTQYF

j_call: TRBJ2-3
clone_size: few
v_call: TRBV28
d_call: -
cdr3_nt: TGTGCCAGCAGTTTATACGACTCCCGCGACACAGATACGCAGTATTTT
cdr3_aa: CASSLYDSRDTDTQYF

j_call: TRBJ2-5
clone_size: -
v_call: TRBV11-2
d_call: TRBD2
cdr3_nt: TGTGCCAGCAGCTTAGGGTCTAGCGGGGGCCCTCAAGAGACCCAGTACTTC
cdr3_aa: CASSLGSSGGPQETQYF

j_call: TRBJ2-3
clone_size: -
v_call: TRBV18
d_call: -
cdr3_nt: TGTGCCAGCTCAACCTCAACAGGGTTTTTGGATACGCAGTATTTT
cdr3_aa: CASSTSTGFLDTQYF

j_call: TRBJ2-7
clone_size: -
v_call: TRBV27
d_call: -
cdr3_nt: TGTGCCAGCAGTTTTTCCAGGGGCCACGAGCAGTACTTC
cdr3_aa: CASSFSRGHEQYF

j_call: TRBJ2-1
clone_size: -
v_call: TRBV20-1
d_call: TRBD2
cdr3_nt: TGCAGTGCTAGAGCAAGCGGGAGGATTGGCAATGAGCAGTTCTTC
cdr3_aa: CSARASGRIGNEQFF

j_call: TRBJ1-4
clone_size: -
v_call: TRBV7-6
d_call: -
cdr3_nt: TGTGCCAGCAGCCCAATAATCCGACAGCCCCCAACTAATGAAAAACTGTTTTTT
cdr3_aa: CASSPIIRQPPTNEKLFF

j_call: TRBJ1-2
clone_size: few
v_call: TRBV19
d_call: -
cdr3_nt: TGTGCCAGTAACCAGGGTGGTCGGAACTATGGCTACACCTTC
cdr3_aa: CASNQGGRNYGYTF

j_call: TRBJ2-2
clone_size: few
v_call: TRBV29-1
d_call: -
cdr3_nt: TGCAGCGTTCTACTTAGATTAACCGGGGAGCTGTTTTTT
cdr3_aa: CSVLLRLTGELFF

j_call: TRBJ2-1
clone_size: -
v_call: TRBV24-1
d_call: -
cdr3_nt: TGTGCCACCAGTACCAAAAGCATGGTGAATGAGCAGTTCTTC
cdr3_aa: CATSTKSMVNEQFF

j_call: TRBJ2-3
clone_size: -
v_call: TRBV15
d_call: -
cdr3_nt: TGTGCCACCAGCAGAGATAAGTCTGGCCATACGCAGTATTTT
cdr3_aa: CATSRDKSGHTQYF

j_call: TRBJ1-2
clone_size: few
v_call: TRBV29-1
d_call: TRBD1
cdr3_nt: TGCAGCGGCGGAACAGGGGCAAACTATGGCTACACCTTC
cdr3_aa: CSGGTGANYGYTF

j_call: TRBJ1-2
clone_size: few
v_call: TRBV12-3/TRBV12-4
d_call: -
cdr3_nt: TGTGCCAGCAGTTTTTCTACTAACTATGGCTACACCTTC
cdr3_aa: CASSFSTNYGYTF

j_call: TRBJ1-5
clone_size: many
v_call: TRBV12-3/TRBV12-4
d_call: -
cdr3_nt: TGTGCCAGCAGCCTAGTCAATCAGCCCCAGCATTTT
cdr3_aa: CASSLVNQPQHF

j_call: TRBJ1-5
clone_size: -
v_call: TRBV20-1
d_call: TRBD1
cdr3_nt: TGCAGTGCCACGACAGGGCGCAATCAGCCCCAGCATTTT
cdr3_aa: CSATTGRNQPQHF

j_call: TRBJ1-6
clone_size: few
v_call: TRBV12-3/TRBV12-4
d_call: TRBD1
cdr3_nt: TGTGCCAGCAGCATGACCGGGACAGGGGTACCCTATAATTCACCCCTCCACTTT
cdr3_aa: CASSMTGTGVPYNSPLHF

j_call: TRBJ2-3
clone_size: -
v_call: TRBV7-2
d_call: TRBD1
cdr3_nt: TGTGCCAGCAGCTACGACAGGGGTGATACGCAGTATTTT
cdr3_aa: CASSYDRGDTQYF

j_call: TRBJ2-7
clone_size: -
v_call: TRBV9
d_call: -
cdr3_nt: TGTGCCAGCAGTGTGAAGGTCCTATTTGCGACCTACGAGCAGTACTTC
cdr3_aa: CASSVKVLFATYEQYF

j_call: TRBJ2-3
clone_size: many
v_call: TRBV3-1
d_call: -
cdr3_nt: TGTGCCAGCAGCCGTCGCACAGATACGCAGTATTTT
cdr3_aa: CASSRRTDTQYF

j_call: TRBJ1-2
clone_size: few
v_call: TRBV6-2/TRBV6-3
d_call: TRBD1
cdr3_nt: TGTGCCAGCAGTTTGAGGGGGCGAACCTATGGCTACACCTTC
cdr3_aa: CASSLRGRTYGYTF

j_call: TRBJ2-7
clone_size: few
v_call: TRBV3-1
d_call: -
cdr3_nt: TGTGCCAGCAGCCAAGCCCTAGGGGGCGAGCAGTACTTC
cdr3_aa: CASSQALGGEQYF

j_call: TRBJ1-2
clone_size: -
v_call: TRBV20-1
d_call: -
cdr3_nt: TGCAGTGCTCCTTATCCCCGGGACACTCTACTAATGGGTGGCTACACCTTC
cdr3_aa: CSAPYPRDTLLMGGYTF

j_call: TRBJ2-5
clone_size: few
v_call: TRBV20-1
d_call: -
cdr3_nt: TGCAGTGCTAGTTGGGAAGAGACCCAGTACTTC
cdr3_aa: CSASWEETQYF

j_call: TRBJ2-5
clone_size: -
v_call: TRBV20-1
d_call: -
cdr3_nt: TGCAGTGCGGGCCCTTCGGGCCATTACAATGAGCAGCTCTTC
cdr3_aa: CSAGPSGHYNEQLF

j_call: TRBJ1-1
clone_size: few
v_call: TRBV19
d_call: -
cdr3_nt: TGTGCCAGTAGTACCTCCGGGACGATGAACACTGAAGCTTTCTTT
cdr3_aa: CASSTSGTMNTEAFF